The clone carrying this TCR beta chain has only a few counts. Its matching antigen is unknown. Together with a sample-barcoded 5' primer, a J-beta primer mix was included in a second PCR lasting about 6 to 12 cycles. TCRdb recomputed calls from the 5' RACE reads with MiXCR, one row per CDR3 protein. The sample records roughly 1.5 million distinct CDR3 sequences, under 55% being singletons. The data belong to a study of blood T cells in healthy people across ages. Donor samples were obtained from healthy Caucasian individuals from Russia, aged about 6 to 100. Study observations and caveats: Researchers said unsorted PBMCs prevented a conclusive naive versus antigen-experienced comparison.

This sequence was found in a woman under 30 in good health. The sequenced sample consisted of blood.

The CDR3 loop reads CASSSRTGEGYTF. CDR3 coding DNA: TGTGCCAGCAGCTCAAGGACAGGGGAGGGCTACACCTTC. This rearrangement joins TRBV11-2 to TRBJ1-2; 9 nucleotides agree with TRBD1. Per germline, CDR1 SGHAT and CDR2 FQNNGV. Trimming at V came to 4 bases and at J to 8 bases, leaving 5 bases not matched to a gene. This CDR3 spans 13 amino acids.